This entry lists 15 T cell receptor beta chains sequenced from one sample in a study of PD-L1 blockade in urothelial cancer (dated by TCRdb to 2016 to 2017). The library was prepared using the immunoSEQ multiplex PCR assay. The clones in this table, taken by TCRdb from immuneACCESS, are in-frame only. Not every clone is retained; where verified, under half of the shortfall comes from an unresolved V gene, and the cause of the rest is unknown. In this sample the table shows some 100,000 clones, about 90% of which occur a single time. Around 0.9% of the sample is held by the ten biggest clonotypes. This sample comprised PBMCs, obtained around atezolizumab (anti-PD-L1) treatment. These receptors all come from a woman aged 80 or older with urothelial cancer.

This rearrangement joins TRBV19 to TRBJ2-7; D may be TRBD1 (5 bases). V dropped 6 bases and J dropped 2 bases, with 11 bases sitting between them. This CDR3 is 13 amino acids long. Per the germline V gene, CDR1 is LNHDA and CDR2 is SQIVND (reference sequence). The CDR3 protein is CASRKTATYEQYF. In DNA form, the CDR3 reads TGTGCCAGTAGAAAGACAGCAACCTACGAGCAGTACTTC. Based on the CDR3 plus reference TRBV19 and TRBJ2-7, the full variable domain is DGGITQSPKYLFRKEGQNVTLSCEQNLNHDAMYWYRQDPGQGLRLIYYSQIVNDFQKGDIAEGYSVSREKKESFPLTVTSAQKNPTAFYLCASRKTATYEQYFGPGTRLTVT.

The genes are TRBV5-1 and TRBJ2-2, with D possibly matching TRBD2 (6 bases). The CDR3 is 16 amino acids. Germline V gene data show CDR1 as SGHRS and CDR2 as YFSETQ. Trimming cost V 0 bases and J 4 bases, with 13 bases left between them. DNA for the CDR3: TGCGCCAGCAGCTTGGCGGGGGAAAAGGTCACCGGGGAGCTGTTTTTT. The encoded protein is CASSLAGEKVTGELFF. The variable domain in full, completed from reference TRBV5-1 and TRBJ2-2, reads KAGVTQTPRYLIKTRGQQVTLSCSPISGHRSVSWYQQTPGQGLQFLFEYFSETQRNKGNFPGRFSGRQFSNSRSEMNVSTLELGDSALYLCASSLAGEKVTGELFFGEGSRLTVL.

The chain carries TRBV6-1 and TRBJ1-1, with D perhaps TRBD1 (6 bases). The CDR3 is 16 amino acids. V was pared by 4 bases and J by 1 base, with 16 bases between. The germline V gene encodes CDR1 MNHNS and CDR2 SASEGT. CDR3 coding DNA: TGTGCCAGCAGTGGGGGGACATCGACTTGGAACACTGAAGCTTTCTTT. Encoded protein: CASSGGTSTWNTEAFF.

This clone was picked up a small number of times. J is TRBJ1-1 and V is TRBV7-2; perhaps TRBD1 as D (5 bases). The CDR3 runs to 14 residues. V gave up 4 bases and J gave up 2 bases, with 11 bases separating them. CDR1 is SGHTA and CDR2 is FQGNSA in the germline V gene. The CDR3 reads CASSSRVFNTEAFF. Written as DNA, the CDR3 is TGTGCCAGCAGCTCCAGGGTCTTCAACACTGAAGCTTTCTTT.

This clone was detected only a few times. J is TRBJ1-2 and V is TRBV18; D may be TRBD1 (6 bases). The germline V gene has CDR1 KGHSH and CDR2 LQKENI. The CDR3 consists of 13 residues. V gave up 3 bases and J gave up 8 bases, with 13 bases separating them. The CDR3, as DNA: TGTGCCAGCTCACCCCCACCCAGGGGCGGCTACACCTTC. This codes for CASSPPPRGGYTF.

V and J are TRBV30 and TRBJ2-3; D remains unclear. The CDR3 sequence is 11 residues long. V lost 2 bases and J lost 5, with 5 bases in between. CDR1 is GTSNPN, CDR2 SVGIG, per germline (reference sequence). CDR3 in DNA: TGTGCCTGGAGTTCGGGAGATACGCAGTATTTT. Protein sequence: CAWSSGDTQYF.

The chain recombines TRBV6-6 with TRBJ1-1; the D gene is possibly TRBD1 (5 bases). V gave up 7 bases and J gave up 8 bases, with 23 bases separating them. The CDR3 is 15 residues long. Per germline, CDR1 MNHNY and CDR2 SVGAGI (reference sequence). The chain's CDR3 is CASTIHPRGNIEAFF. Written as DNA, the CDR3 is TGTGCCAGCACCATCCACCCGCGGGGGAATATCGAAGCTTTCTTT.

V and J are TRBV27 and TRBJ2-2; 8 nucleotides align to TRBD1. J was trimmed by 5 bases and V by 5 bases; bases with no gene match: 7. CDR3 length: 15 amino acids. The germline V gene encodes CDR1 MNHEY and CDR2 SMNVEV (reference sequence). This CDR3 is CASSHGQGRTGELFF. CDR3 sequence (DNA): TGTGCCAGCAGTCATGGACAGGGAAGGACCGGGGAGCTGTTTTTT.

V usage is TRBV6-1 and J usage is TRBJ1-5, with D tentatively TRBD1 (6 bases). This CDR3 comprises 12 residues. Trimming took off 10 bases at V and 4 bases at J, with 11 bases between the two ends. Per the germline V gene, CDR1 is MNHNS and CDR2 is SASEGT. CDR3 sequence: CATGTLNQPQHF. CDR3 bases: TGTGCCACCGGGACACTTAATCAGCCCCAGCATTTT.

The chain combines TRBV5-1 with TRBJ2-5, with 9 bases that match TRBD1. This CDR3 is 13 amino acids long. CDR1 is SGHRS and CDR2 is YFSETQ in the germline V gene. The junction had 5 bases not matched to a gene; V was cut back by 6 bases and J by 5 bases. CDR3 region: CASNQQGAETQYF. CDR3 sequence (DNA): TGCGCCAGCAACCAACAGGGGGCTGAGACCCAGTACTTC.

The rearrangement joins TRBV6-5 to TRBJ1-1; unclear D gene. Germline-derived CDR1 and CDR2 are MNHEY and SVGAGI. The CDR3 loop spans 11 amino acids. Trimming cost V 4 bases and J 6 bases, with 6 bases left between them. CDR3 protein: CASSSFSEAFF. Written as DNA, the CDR3 is TGTGCCAGCAGTTCGTTCTCTGAAGCTTTCTTT.

V gene TRBV30 combines with J gene TRBJ2-3, with 9 bases identical to TRBD1. CDR1 GTSNPN and CDR2 SVGIG come from the germline V gene (reference sequence). The CDR3 extends over 14 amino acids. V trimming: 5 bases; J trimming: 2 bases; junction bases outside the gene matches: 5. CDR3 in DNA: TGTGCCTGGGCCGACAGGGGGGCCACAGATACGCAGTATTTT. This codes for CAWADRGATDTQYF. The full variable domain, in which reference TRBV30 and TRBJ2-3 provide the parts outside the CDR3, is SQTIHQWPATLVQPVGSPLSLECTVEGTSNPNLYWYRQAAGRGLQLLFYSVGIGQISSEVPQNLSASRPQDRQFILSSKKLLLSDSGFYLCAWADRGATDTQYFGPGTRLTVL.

CDR3 sequence reads: CASIERGGRAFF. The DNA for the CDR3 is TGTGCCAGCATAGAGAGAGGTGGTCGAGCTTTCTTT. The rearrangement joins TRBV28 to TRBJ1-1; D unresolved. The CDR3 has 12 residues. Germline V lookup: CDR1 MDHEN, CDR2 SYDVKM. The ends were cut back, 7 bases at V and 10 bases at J, with 16 bases in the middle.

Only a few counts were recorded for this clone. The chain recombines TRBV10-1 with TRBJ2-7; D gene ambiguous. The germline V gene has CDR1 WNHNN and CDR2 SYGVQD (reference sequence). CDR3 length: 13 residues. Trimming pared 1 base from V and 4 bases from J, leaving 8 bases between. CDR3 nucleotide sequence: TGCGCCAGCAGTGAGTATTCCGGGTACGAGCAGTACTTC. This gives the protein CASSEYSGYEQYF.

This sequence joins TRBV28 and TRBJ1-5, with D perhaps matching TRBD1 (5 bases). This CDR3 spans 17 amino acids. Trimming took off 5 bases at V and 6 bases at J, with 23 bases between the two ends. Looked up from germline, CDR1 is MDHEN and CDR2 is SYDVKM. CDR3 loop: CASSPHPAGRRGQPQHF. CDR3 sequence (DNA): TGTGCCAGCAGTCCCCACCCCGCGGGACGGCGGGGTCAGCCCCAGCATTTT.